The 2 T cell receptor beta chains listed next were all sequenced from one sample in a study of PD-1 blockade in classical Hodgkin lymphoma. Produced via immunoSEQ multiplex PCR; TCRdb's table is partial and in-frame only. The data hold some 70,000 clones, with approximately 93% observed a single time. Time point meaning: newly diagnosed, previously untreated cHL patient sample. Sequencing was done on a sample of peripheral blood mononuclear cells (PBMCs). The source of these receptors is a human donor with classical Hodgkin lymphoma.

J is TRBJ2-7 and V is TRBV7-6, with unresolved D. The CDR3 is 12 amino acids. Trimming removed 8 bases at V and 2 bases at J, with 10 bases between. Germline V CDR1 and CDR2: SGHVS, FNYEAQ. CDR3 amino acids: CASGVFAYEQYF. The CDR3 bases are TGTGCCAGCGGGGTTTTCGCCTACGAGCAGTACTTC.

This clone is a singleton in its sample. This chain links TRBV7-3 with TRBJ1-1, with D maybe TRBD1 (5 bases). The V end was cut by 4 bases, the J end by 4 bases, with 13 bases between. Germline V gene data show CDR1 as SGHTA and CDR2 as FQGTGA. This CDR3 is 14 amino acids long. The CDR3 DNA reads TGTGCCAGCAGCTACCAGGGTGTAGGCACTGAAGCTTTCTTT. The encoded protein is CASSYQGVGTEAFF.